This TCR beta chain appears in the sequencing data of a study of T cell responses to AZD1222 COVID-19 vaccine. This clone came up once. Its antigen remains unidentified. Germline V gene lookup returns CDR1 SGHRS and CDR2 YFSETQ. Unmatched junction bases numbered 3, after V lost 4 bases and J lost 3 bases. The CDR3 has 13 residues. Some clones are missing from TCRdb's copy, which holds only in-frame ones; the method was immunoSEQ multiplex PCR. This sample has 45,000 to 55,000 clones, with 65% to 85% found just once. Broader study findings: In the spike-specific TCR repertoire, nearly half reportedly target unmutated variant regions. Clonal diversity was possibly underestimated, and the donors were mostly white British, with more females. Breadth and depth of Spike-specific TCRs rose after two AZD1222 doses. Scientists sampled the repertoires only once the peak T cell response had passed.

Sequenced here: peripheral blood, sampled on day 0 of MenACWY control vaccination. The chain has TRBV5-1 and TRBJ2-5; TRBD1 matches at 7 bases. The sequence was obtained from an adult in good health. The CDR3 DNA reads TGCGCCAGCAGCCCCACAGGGGAAGAGACCCAGTACTTC. It encodes CASSPTGEETQYF.